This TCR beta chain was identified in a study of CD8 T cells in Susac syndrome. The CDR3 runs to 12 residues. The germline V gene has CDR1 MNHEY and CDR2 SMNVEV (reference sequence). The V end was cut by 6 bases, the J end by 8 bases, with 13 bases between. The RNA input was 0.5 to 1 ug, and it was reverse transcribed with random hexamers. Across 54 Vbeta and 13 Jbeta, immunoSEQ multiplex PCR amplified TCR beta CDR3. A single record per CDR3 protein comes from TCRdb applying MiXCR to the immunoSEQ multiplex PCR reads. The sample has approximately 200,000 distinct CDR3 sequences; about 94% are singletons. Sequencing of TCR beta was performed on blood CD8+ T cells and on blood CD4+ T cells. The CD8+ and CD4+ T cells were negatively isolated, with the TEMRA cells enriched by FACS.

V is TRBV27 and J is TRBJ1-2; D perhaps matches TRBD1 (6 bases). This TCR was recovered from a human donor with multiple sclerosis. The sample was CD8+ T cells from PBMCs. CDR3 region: CASRTYRDGYTF. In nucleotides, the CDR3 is TGTGCCAGCAGAACCTACAGGGACGGCTACACCTTC.